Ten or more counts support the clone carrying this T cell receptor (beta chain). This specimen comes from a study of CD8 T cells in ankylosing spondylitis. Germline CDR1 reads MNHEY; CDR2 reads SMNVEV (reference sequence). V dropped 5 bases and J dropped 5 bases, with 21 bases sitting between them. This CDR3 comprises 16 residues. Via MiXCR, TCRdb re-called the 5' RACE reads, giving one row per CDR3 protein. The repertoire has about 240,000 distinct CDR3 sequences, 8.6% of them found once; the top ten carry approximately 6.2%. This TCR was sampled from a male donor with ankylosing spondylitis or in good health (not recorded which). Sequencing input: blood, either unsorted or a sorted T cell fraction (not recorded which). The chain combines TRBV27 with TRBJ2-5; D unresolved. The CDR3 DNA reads TGTGCCAGCAGTCTCCTTTCACCCCTACGGTTGGAGACCCAGTACTTC. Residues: CASSLLSPLRLETQYF.